This entry lists 3 T cell receptor beta chains sequenced from one sample in a study of T cells of healthy individuals. Using its own MiXCR run on the 5' RACE reads, TCRdb lists one record per CDR3 protein. The sample has approximately 50,000 distinct CDR3 sequences, about 15% seen once; the top ten hold about 16%. Receptor source: a human donor in good health.

This clonotype appeared many times. The chain has TRBV20-1 and TRBJ1-1; D is perhaps TRBD1 (6 bases). Per germline, CDR1 DFQATT and CDR2 SNEGSKA (reference sequence). Trimming pared 5 bases from V and 3 bases from J, leaving 16 bases between. The CDR3 is made up of 14 amino acids. Here the CDR3 DNA reads TGCAGTGCTCGCGAGGGGGGTTCCGACACTGAAGCTTTCTTT. Translated, it gives CSAREGGSDTEAFF.

Ten or more counts support this clonotype. The chain links TRBV29-1 to TRBJ2-5; weak D call: TRBD1 (5 bases). Germline values: CDR1 SQVTM, CDR2 ANQGSEA. V lost 2 bases and J 3 bases, leaving 13 bases between the germline ends. The CDR3 spans 14 residues. As DNA, the CDR3 is TGCAGCGTTGAAAGAGGCCAGGGCAAAGAGACCCAGTACTTC. Its protein is CSVERGQGKETQYF.

This clonotype has just a few counts. This chain links TRBV5-1 with TRBJ2-3, with TRBD1 as a possible D gene (5 bases). Trimming left V 0 bases short and J 2 bases short, with 13 bases between. CDR3 size: 16 residues. From germline, CDR1 is SGHRS and CDR2 YFSETQ. The CDR3 here is CASSLEGRRSTDTQYF. The CDR3 bases are TGCGCCAGCAGCTTGGAGGGGCGGCGGTCCACAGATACGCAGTATTTT.